The clone carrying this TCR beta chain was seen more than once but under ten times. As yet, its antigen is unknown. Germline V CDR1 and CDR2: MDHEN, SYDVKM. CDR3 length: 16 amino acids. J gave up 2 bases and V 6 bases, and 7 bases lay outside the gene matches. MiXCR, applied by TCRdb to the multiplex PCR reads, yields one record per CDR3 protein. The repertoire has approximately 200,000 distinct CDR3 sequences, 31% of them found once; the top ten carry over 4%. This record comes from a study of breast tumors, draining lymph nodes, adjacent tissues. Study results and limitations: Luminal-like breast cancer showed significantly greater tumor-nontumor repertoire similarity than basal-like breast cancer did.

The lymph nodes were axillary draining lymph nodes from breast cancer patients. Sequencing was done on a sample of axillary lymph node tissue. The clonotype originates from a female donor with breast cancer. Some clones in this sample may be carry-over from other donors' samples. This chain joins TRBV28 and TRBJ1-6; 7 bases line up with TRBD1. The CDR3 region is CASSSEDRAYNSPLHF. The CDR3, as DNA: TGTGCCAGCAGCTCCGAAGACAGGGCCTATAATTCACCCCTCCACTTT.